What follows are 5 T cell receptor beta chains derived from one specimen sequenced in a study of blood T cells in healthy people across ages. The use of a sample-barcoded 5' primer and a J-beta primer mix characterized a second PCR of roughly 7 to 12 cycles. TCRdb passed the 5' RACE reads through MiXCR, listing each CDR3 protein once. The sample gives around 750,000 distinct CDR3 sequences, roughly 50% of which show up once; around 41% is in the top ten. What was sequenced was blood. Every receptor here comes from a man at least 80 years old in good health.

The table lists this clonotype with a few counts. Here the CDR3 reads CASSFTGINYGYTF. CDR3 nucleotide sequence: TGTGCCAGCAGCTTTACCGGGATTAACTATGGCTACACCTTC. This chain uses TRBV7-9 with TRBJ1-2; no firm D call. Trimming left V 3 bases short and J 1 base short, with 9 bases between. The germline V gene encodes CDR1 SEHNR and CDR2 FQNEAQ (reference sequence). The CDR3 is made up of 14 amino acids.

DNA for the CDR3: TGTGCCAGCAGCAATGGGCCCCCTGGGGGCCCCTATGGCTACACCTTC. Amino acid sequence: CASSNGPPGGPYGYTF. This chain uses TRBV21-1 with TRBJ1-2; the table's D gene call, TRBD1, was not cross checked with the DNA. TRBV21-1 is annotated as a pseudogene. This CDR3 comprises 16 residues.

The sample holds a few counts of this clonotype. This rearrangement joins TRBV29-1 to TRBJ1-1; D perhaps matches TRBD1 (5 bases). Germline CDR1 and CDR2: SQVTM and ANQGSEA. The length of the CDR3 is 12 residues. V dropped 5 bases and J dropped 1 base, with 8 bases sitting between them. This chain's CDR3 is CSVRTRNTEAFF. CDR3 sequence (DNA): TGCAGCGTTAGGACAAGGAACACTGAAGCTTTCTTT.

A few counts support this clonotype. The CDR3, as DNA: TGCAGTGCTAGTTTCGAGACTAGGCAAGAGACCCAGTACTTC. This encodes CSASFETRQETQYF. The V and J genes are TRBV20-1 and TRBJ2-5, with D possibly TRBD2 on 6 matching bases. Germline-derived CDR1 and CDR2 are DFQATT and SNEGSKA (reference sequence). The V end was cut by 3 bases, the J end by 2 bases, with 13 bases between. The CDR3 length is 14 residues.

This clonotype was detected only a few times. V gene TRBV4-1 combines with J gene TRBJ2-1; D might be TRBD1 or TRBD2, each matching 5 bases. The CDR3 consists of 13 residues. V was shortened by 1 base and J by 9 bases, with 10 bases between the two germline ends. Germline V gene sequence: CDR1 MGHRA, CDR2 YSYEKL. The CDR3 DNA reads TGCGCCAGCAGCCAAGGAGGGGCGGCTGAGCAGTTCTTC. It is translated as CASSQGGAAEQFF.